One sample yielded the 26 T cell receptor beta chains listed below, sequenced in a study of beta chain features in type 1 diabetes. Their cognate antigens are unknown. The study, taken as a whole, reports: For Type 1 diabetes patients, all four CD4+ subsets carried TCRB CDR3s that were moderately but significantly shorter.

Expressed TCRB transcripts were sequenced because the entire RNA isolate underwent reverse transcription. Profiling relied on immunoSEQ multiplex PCR, and the TCRdb table lists in-frame clones only, not all of them. The sample records about 25,000 clones, roughly 70% being singletons. The sample comprised stem cell memory CD4+ T cells from blood. The receptors here all came from a woman in her thirties or forties with type 1 diabetes.

The chain carries TRBV7-2 and TRBJ2-5; D is perhaps TRBD2 (6 bases). The ends were cut back, 4 bases at V and 2 bases at J, with 11 bases in the middle. The CDR3 runs to 14 residues. Germline values: CDR1 SGHTA, CDR2 FQGNSA. The CDR3 region has the DNA TGTGCCAGCAGCTCTGGGACTCTTCAAGAGACCCAGTACTTC. Amino acids: CASSSGTLQETQYF.

The chain combines TRBV6-5 with TRBJ2-5; unclear D gene. The CDR3 length is 14 residues. V lost 6 bases and J 1 base, leaving 12 bases between the germline ends. Germline CDR1 reads MNHEY; CDR2 reads SVGAGI. For the CDR3, the DNA is TGTGCCAGCAGGGGCAGCTCGACCCAAGAGACCCAGTACTTC. Translating gives CASRGSSTQETQYF.

The rearrangement uses TRBV6-1 and TRBJ1-2, with D possibly being TRBD1 (6 bases). The CDR3 has 16 residues. The V and J ends lost 4 bases and 1 base respectively, with 16 bases between them. Looked up from germline, CDR1 is MNHNS and CDR2 is SASEGT. The CDR3 sequence: CASSAPGTRLNYGYTF. The CDR3 DNA is TGTGCCAGCAGTGCCCCCGGGACACGGCTTAACTATGGCTACACCTTC.

The rearrangement links TRBV4-1 to TRBJ2-7; TRBD2 aligns across 7 bases. The V gene's germline CDR1 is MGHRA and CDR2 YSYEKL. Trimming cost V 0 bases and J 3 bases; bases outside gene matches: 2. CDR3 length: 14 residues. The CDR3 sequence is CASSQEGGSYEQYF. DNA for the CDR3: TGCGCCAGCAGCCAAGAGGGGGGGAGCTACGAGCAGTACTTC.

This clone has a handful of counts. The chain couples TRBV4-3 to TRBJ2-7, with 9 positions matching TRBD1. Unmatched junction bases numbered 4, after V lost 0 bases and J lost 1 base. CDR1 is LGHNA and CDR2 is YSLEER in the germline V gene. The length of the CDR3 is 16 residues. This chain's CDR3 is CASSQERDRVSYEQYF. The CDR3 coding sequence is TGCGCCAGCAGCCAAGAAAGGGACAGGGTTTCCTACGAGCAGTACTTC.

This chain uses TRBV5-1 with TRBJ2-2; D unclear. The V gene lost 2 bases and the J gene lost 7 bases, with 12 bases spanning the gap. Germline CDR1 SGHRS, CDR2 YFSETQ. This CDR3 contains 14 residues. The CDR3 sequence is CASSFRGEGGELFF. The CDR3 nucleotides read TGCGCCAGCAGCTTCCGCGGCGAAGGCGGGGAGCTGTTTTTT. Drawing the rest from reference TRBV5-1 and TRBJ2-2, the complete variable domain is KAGVTQTPRYLIKTRGQQVTLSCSPISGHRSVSWYQQTPGQGLQFLFEYFSETQRNKGNFPGRFSGRQFSNSRSEMNVSTLELGDSALYLCASSFRGEGGELFFGEGSRLTVL.

V gene TRBV5-1 combines with J gene TRBJ2-7; weak D call: TRBD1 (6 bases). Between the trimmed V and J ends, which lost 0 bases and 2 bases, there was a span of 12 bases. Germline lookup yields CDR1 SGHRS and CDR2 YFSETQ. The CDR3 contains 15 residues. In nucleotides, the CDR3 is TGCGCCAGCAGCTTGGAGTCCGGACAGACCTACGAGCAGTACTTC. As protein: CASSLESGQTYEQYF.

This clone was observed a handful of times. The chain joins TRBV27 to TRBJ2-7; D is uncertain. Between the trimmed V and J ends, which lost 6 bases and 2 bases, there was a span of 11 bases. The CDR3 contains 13 residues. Germline loops: CDR1 MNHEY, CDR2 SMNVEV (reference sequence). The CDR3, as DNA: TGTGCCAGCAGGCCCTATGAGGCCTACGAGCAGTACTTC. This encodes CASRPYEAYEQYF.

On this clone itself: Sequence at one end of the junction differs from germline and may be a read error. The chain recombines TRBV7-2 with TRBJ1-2; TRBD1 aligns across 7 bases. The CDR3 spans 12 residues. Germline CDR1 SGHTA, CDR2 FQGNSA. The CDR3 here is CVSSRQGGGYTF. In DNA, the CDR3 is TGTGTCAGCAGCCGACAGGGAGGTGGCTACACCTTC.

There are a few counts of this clone. V gene TRBV14 combines with J gene TRBJ1-4; 8 nucleotides line up with TRBD1. The ends lost 4 bases at V and 8 bases at J; junction bases unmatched: 9. The germline V gene encodes CDR1 SGHDN and CDR2 FVKESK. The CDR3 spans 15 residues. For the CDR3, the DNA is TGTGCCAGCAGCCCACGGACAGGGTCAGAAGAAAAACTGTTTTTT. Translated: CASSPRTGSEEKLFF.

This chain links TRBV5-1 with TRBJ2-3; 9 bases are a match to TRBD2. Trimming took 6 bases from V and 6 from J; bases not matched to a gene: 8. The CDR3 covers 14 residues. The germline CDR1 and CDR2 sequences are SGHRS and YFSETQ. CDR3 region: CASTGGGASDTQYF. The CDR3 region has the DNA TGCGCCAGCACGGGCGGGGGGGCATCCGATACGCAGTATTTT.

This clone came up a few times. The V call is TRBV7-2, the J call TRBJ2-5; tentatively, D is TRBD2 (6 bases). The last part of the DNA fits TRBJ2-7 better; the J call may be wrong. CDR1 and CDR2 (germline): SGHTA, FQGNSA. There are 15 residues in the CDR3. The chain's CDR3 is CASSAGTANFYEQYF. For the CDR3, the DNA is TGTGCCAGCAGCGCGGGGACCGCGAATTTCTACGAGCAGTACTTC.

The genes are TRBV28 and TRBJ1-4, with a weak D call TRBD1 (6 bases). V shed 2 bases and J shed 6 bases, with 16 bases lying between them. This CDR3 region has 16 residues. Germline CDR1 and CDR2: MDHEN and SYDVKM. This CDR3 reads CASSLRGGGLDEKLFF. As DNA, the CDR3 is TGTGCCAGCAGTTTACGGGGAGGGGGGTTAGATGAAAAACTGTTTTTT.

Only a few counts were recorded for this clone. This sequence joins TRBV7-2 and TRBJ2-2; 8 bases are shared with TRBD1. Unmatched junction bases numbered 8, after V lost 3 bases and J lost 2 bases. The CDR3 is made up of 17 amino acids. Germline CDR1 is SGHTA and CDR2 is FQGNSA. The CDR3 is CASSFPTGTGNTGELFF. The CDR3 nucleotides are TGTGCCAGCAGCTTCCCTACCGGGACAGGCAACACCGGGGAGCTGTTTTTT.

This clone appeared once. Other nucleotide sequences in the sample specify the same CDR3. The chain joins TRBV7-2 to TRBJ1-1; 8 bases align to TRBD1. J was trimmed by 6 bases and V by 5 bases; bases with no gene match: 2. CDR1 is SGHTA, CDR2 FQGNSA, per germline. CDR3 length equals 12 residues. This CDR3 is CASSPTGAEAFF. CDR3 bases: TGTGCCAGCAGCCCGACAGGGGCTGAAGCTTTCTTT.

This clone was recorded a few times. V usage is TRBV6-6 and J usage is TRBJ2-7; 8 bases map to TRBD2. In germline, CDR1 is MNHNY, CDR2 SVGAGI (reference sequence). CDR3 length equals 14 residues. Trimming removed 6 bases from V and 5 bases from J; junction bases left unmatched: 9. CDR3 amino acids: CASSRAGAGDEQYF. CDR3 bases: TGTGCCAGCAGCCGAGCGGGAGCGGGCGACGAGCAGTACTTC.

The rearrangement joins TRBV2 to TRBJ1-1, with unresolved D. The CDR3 has 14 amino acids. Looked up from germline, CDR1 is SNHLY and CDR2 is FYNNEI. The V end lost 6 bases, the J end lost 0 bases, and 11 bases lay between the germline ends. The CDR3 spells CASSGEVMNTEAFF. The DNA of the CDR3 is TGTGCCAGCAGCGGTGAGGTAATGAACACTGAAGCTTTCTTT.

The chain employs TRBV4-3 and TRBJ1-3, with D uncertain. Trimming left V 0 bases short and J 1 base short, with 7 bases between. CDR3 size: 15 residues. The germline CDR1 and CDR2 sequences are LGHNA and YSLEER. The CDR3 DNA sequence: TGCGCCAGCAGCCAAGATGCGGGTTCTGGAAACACCATATATTTT. This sequence encodes CASSQDAGSGNTIYF.

The rearrangement links TRBV5-1 to TRBJ2-2; TRBD2 agrees at 11 bases. CDR3 size: 17 residues. Germline values: CDR1 SGHRS, CDR2 YFSETQ. V shed 0 bases, J shed 4 bases, and the junction held 5 bases outside the gene matches. The CDR3 DNA is TGCGCCAGCAGCTTGGTGGGACTAGCGGCTTCCACCGGGGAGCTGTTTTTT. Translated: CASSLVGLAASTGELFF.

The V call is TRBV7-8, the J call TRBJ2-3; 7 bases match TRBD2. Germline trimming cut 9 bases from V and 3 bases from J; bases unmatched to any gene: 3. This CDR3 is 12 amino acids long. Per germline, CDR1 SGHVS and CDR2 FQNEAQ. The CDR3 spells CASSGLTDTQYF. DNA of the CDR3: TGTGCCAGTAGCGGGCTTACAGATACGCAGTATTTT.

The chain is built from TRBV7-2 and TRBJ1-1, with TRBD1 as a possible D gene (6 bases). This CDR3 contains 15 residues. Trimming removed 2 bases at V and 4 bases at J, with 14 bases between. The V gene's germline CDR1 is SGHTA and CDR2 FQGNSA. For the CDR3, the DNA is TGTGCCAGCAGCTTAACCCCACTGACAGGCACTGAAGCTTTCTTT. Protein product: CASSLTPLTGTEAFF.

This clone was recorded a few times. The J gene is TRBJ2-1, the V gene TRBV5-1; TRBD2 matches 13 bases. V dropped 6 bases and J dropped 7; count of bases not matched to a gene: 7. The germline V gene has CDR1 SGHRS and CDR2 YFSETQ. The CDR3 is made up of 15 amino acids. CDR3 in DNA: TGCGCCAGCACACTCGGGACTAGCGGGATAAATGAGCAGTTCTTC. It codes for CASTLGTSGINEQFF.

The CDR3 bases are TGCGCCAGCAGCCCCCGGCCGGACAGATACAATGAGCAGTTCTTC. Its translation: CASSPRPDRYNEQFF. The J gene is TRBJ2-1, the V gene TRBV5-1, with D perhaps matching TRBD1 (6 bases). Germline CDR1 SGHRS, CDR2 YFSETQ. The CDR3 consists of 15 residues. Trimming removed 4 bases from V and 4 bases from J, with 15 bases in between.

The genes are TRBV5-4 and TRBJ2-3; no clear D gene. CDR1 and CDR2 from the germline V gene are SGHNT and YYREEE (reference sequence). The CDR3 sequence is 12 residues long. V lost 4 bases and J 6 bases, leaving 9 bases between the germline ends. CDR3 amino acids: CASSQQFDTQYF. The CDR3 nucleotides are TGTGCCAGCAGCCAACAGTTTGATACGCAGTATTTT. The full variable domain, its missing parts supplied by reference TRBV5-4 and TRBJ2-3, is ETGVTQSPTHLIKTRGQQVTLRCSSQSGHNTVSWYQQALGQGPQFIFQYYREEENGRGNFPPRFSGLQFPNYSSELNVNALELDDSALYLCASSQQFDTQYFGPGTRLTVL.

The chain uses TRBV5-1 and TRBJ1-5, with D possibly matching TRBD1 (5 bases). CDR3 length: 14 amino acids. Looked up from germline, CDR1 is SGHRS and CDR2 is YFSETQ. The V gene lost 4 bases and the J gene lost 7 bases, with 15 bases spanning the gap. In DNA, the CDR3 is TGCGCCAGCAGCGAACAGCCCGGGGGACAGCCCCAGCATTTT. Its protein product is CASSEQPGGQPQHF.

V usage is TRBV2 and J usage is TRBJ2-4, with 7 bases identical to TRBD1. This CDR3 contains 14 residues. V lost 3 bases, J lost 7 bases, and 6 bases stayed unmatched. The V gene's germline CDR1 is SNHLY and CDR2 FYNNEI. DNA for the CDR3: TGTGCCAGCAGTGACCTTACAGGGGAGAACATTCAGTACTTC. It is translated as CASSDLTGENIQYF.